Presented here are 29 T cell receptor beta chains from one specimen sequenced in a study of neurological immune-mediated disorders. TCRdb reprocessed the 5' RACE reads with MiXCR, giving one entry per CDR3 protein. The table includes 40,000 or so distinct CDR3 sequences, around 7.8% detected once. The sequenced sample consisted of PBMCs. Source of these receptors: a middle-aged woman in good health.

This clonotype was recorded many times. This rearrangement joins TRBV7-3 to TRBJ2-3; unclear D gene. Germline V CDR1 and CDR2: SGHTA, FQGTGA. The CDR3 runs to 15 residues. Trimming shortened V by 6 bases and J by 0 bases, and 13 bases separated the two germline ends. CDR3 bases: TGTGCCAGCAGTTTGACTGGTTCTAGCACAGATACGCAGTATTTT. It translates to CASSLTGSSTDTQYF. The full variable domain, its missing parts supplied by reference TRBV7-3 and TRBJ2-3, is GAGVSQTPSNKVTEKGKYVELRCDPISGHTALYWYRQSLGQGPEFLIYFQGTGAADDSGLPNDRFFAVRPEGSVSTLKIQRTERGDSAVYLCASSLTGSSTDTQYFGPGTRLTVL.

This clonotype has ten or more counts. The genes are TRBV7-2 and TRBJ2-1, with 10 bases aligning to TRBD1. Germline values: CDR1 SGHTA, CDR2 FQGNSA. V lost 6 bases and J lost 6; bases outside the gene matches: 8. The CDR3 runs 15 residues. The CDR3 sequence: CASRTTGGSFNEQFF. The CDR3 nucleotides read TGTGCCAGCAGAACGACAGGGGGCAGTTTCAATGAGCAGTTCTTC.

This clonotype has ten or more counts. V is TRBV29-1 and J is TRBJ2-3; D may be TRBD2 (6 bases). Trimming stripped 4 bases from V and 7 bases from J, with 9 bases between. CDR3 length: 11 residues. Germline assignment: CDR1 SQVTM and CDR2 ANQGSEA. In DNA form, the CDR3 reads TGCAGCGTTGTGGGGGGAAATACGCAGTATTTT. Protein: CSVVGGNTQYF.

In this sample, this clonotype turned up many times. This CDR3 is CASSITSGGALETQYF. The CDR3 nucleotides are TGCGCCAGCAGCATTACTAGCGGGGGGGCCCTGGAGACCCAGTACTTC. V is TRBV5-1 and J is TRBJ2-5, with TRBD2 matching 13 bases. V was pared by 4 bases and J by 5 bases, with 8 bases of the junction left unmatched. Germline assignment: CDR1 SGHRS and CDR2 YFSETQ. The CDR3 length is 16 residues.

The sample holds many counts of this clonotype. CDR3 DNA: TGCAGCGTTGCCTGGCGAACTGAAGCTTTCTTT. It codes for CSVAWRTEAFF. The rearrangement joins TRBV29-1 to TRBJ1-1; D ambiguous. CDR1 SQVTM and CDR2 ANQGSEA come from the germline V gene. With 4 bases removed from V and 5 bases from J, the gap between germline ends came to 8 bases. There are 11 residues in the CDR3. Full variable domain (outside the CDR3, taken from reference TRBV29-1 and TRBJ1-1): SAVISQKPSRDICQRGTSLTIQCQVDSQVTMMFWYRQQPGQSLTLIATANQGSEATYESGFVIDKFPISRPNLTFSTLTVSNMSPEDSSIYLCSVAWRTEAFFGQGTRLTVV.

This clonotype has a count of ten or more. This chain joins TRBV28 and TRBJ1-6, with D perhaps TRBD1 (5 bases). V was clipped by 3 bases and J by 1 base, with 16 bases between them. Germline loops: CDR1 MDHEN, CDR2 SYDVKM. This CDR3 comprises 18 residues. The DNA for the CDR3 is TGTGCCAGCAGTTTCGGGACCCCGGGGGTGTCCTATAATTCACCCCTCCACTTT. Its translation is CASSFGTPGVSYNSPLHF.

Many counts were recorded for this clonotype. The CDR3 reads CASSLDRSGANVLTF. In DNA form, the CDR3 reads TGCGCCAGCAGCTTGGACCGCTCTGGGGCCAACGTCCTGACTTTC. The chain couples TRBV5-1 to TRBJ2-6; D is ambiguous. Per germline, CDR1 SGHRS and CDR2 YFSETQ. CDR3 length: 15 residues. The ends were cut back, 0 bases at V and 0 bases at J, with 4 bases in the middle.

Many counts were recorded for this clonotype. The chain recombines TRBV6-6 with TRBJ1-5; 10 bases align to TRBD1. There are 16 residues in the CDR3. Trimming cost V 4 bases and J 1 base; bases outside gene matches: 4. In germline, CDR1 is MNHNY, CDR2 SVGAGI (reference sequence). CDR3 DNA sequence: TGTGCCAGCAGTTCCGGGACAGGGGTCAGCAATCAGCCCCAGCATTTT. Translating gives CASSSGTGVSNQPQHF.

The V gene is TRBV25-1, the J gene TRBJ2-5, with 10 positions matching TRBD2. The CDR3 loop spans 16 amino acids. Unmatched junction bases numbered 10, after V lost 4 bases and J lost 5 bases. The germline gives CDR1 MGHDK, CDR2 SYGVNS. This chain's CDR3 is CASSALLAGVGETQYF. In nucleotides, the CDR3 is TGTGCCAGCAGTGCCCTTCTAGCGGGAGTGGGGGAGACCCAGTACTTC.

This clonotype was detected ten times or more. CDR3 nucleotides: TGTGCCAGCAGCGTTGACAGCACTGAAGCTTTCTTT. Protein product: CASSVDSTEAFF. The chain has TRBV7-9 and TRBJ1-1; a possible D gene is TRBD1 (5 bases). The length of the CDR3 is 12 residues. Trimming left V 5 bases short and J 4 bases short, with 8 bases between. From germline, CDR1 is SEHNR and CDR2 FQNEAQ (reference sequence).

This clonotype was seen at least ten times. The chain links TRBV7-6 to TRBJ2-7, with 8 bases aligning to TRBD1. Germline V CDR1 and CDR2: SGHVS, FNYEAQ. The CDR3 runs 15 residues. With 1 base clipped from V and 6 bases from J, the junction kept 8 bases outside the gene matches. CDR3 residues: CASSLGHGQGGEQYV. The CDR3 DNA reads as TGTGCCAGCAGCTTAGGCCACGGACAGGGAGGCGAGCAGTACGTC.

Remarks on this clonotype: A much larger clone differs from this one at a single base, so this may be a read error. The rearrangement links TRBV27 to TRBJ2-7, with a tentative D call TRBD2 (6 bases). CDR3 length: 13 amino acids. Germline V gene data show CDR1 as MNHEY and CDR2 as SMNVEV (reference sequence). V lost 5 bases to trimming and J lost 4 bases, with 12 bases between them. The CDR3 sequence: CASSGGKDYEQYF. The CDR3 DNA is TGTGCCAGCAGTGGGGGGAAAGATTACGAGCAGTACTTC.

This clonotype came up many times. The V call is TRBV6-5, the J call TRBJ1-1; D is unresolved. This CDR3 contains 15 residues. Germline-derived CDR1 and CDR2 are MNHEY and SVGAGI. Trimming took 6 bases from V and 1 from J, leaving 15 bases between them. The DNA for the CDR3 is TGTGCCAGCAGCCCAGAGCCAGGAAAGAACACTGAAGCTTTCTTT. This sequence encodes CASSPEPGKNTEAFF.

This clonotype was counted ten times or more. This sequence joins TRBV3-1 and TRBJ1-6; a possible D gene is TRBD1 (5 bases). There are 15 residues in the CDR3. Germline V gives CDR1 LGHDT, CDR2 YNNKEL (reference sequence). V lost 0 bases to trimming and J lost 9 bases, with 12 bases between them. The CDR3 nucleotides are TGTGCCAGCAGCCAAGATCAGGGAGGCGGTTCACCCCTCCACTTT. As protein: CASSQDQGGGSPLHF.

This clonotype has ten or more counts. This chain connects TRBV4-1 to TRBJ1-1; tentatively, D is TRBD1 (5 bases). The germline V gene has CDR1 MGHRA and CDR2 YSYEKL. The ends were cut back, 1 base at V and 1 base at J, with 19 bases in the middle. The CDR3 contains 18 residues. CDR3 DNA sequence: TGCGCCAGCAGCCAAGGTATGGCCCGGCAGGGCCAGAACACTGAAGCTTTCTTT. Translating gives CASSQGMARQGQNTEAFF.

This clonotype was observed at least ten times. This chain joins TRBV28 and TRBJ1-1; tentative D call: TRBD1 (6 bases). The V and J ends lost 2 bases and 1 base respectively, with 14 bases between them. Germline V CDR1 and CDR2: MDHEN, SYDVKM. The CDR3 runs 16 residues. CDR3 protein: CASSLRGLGGNTEAFF. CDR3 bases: TGTGCCAGCAGTTTAAGGGGTCTAGGGGGGAACACTGAAGCTTTCTTT.

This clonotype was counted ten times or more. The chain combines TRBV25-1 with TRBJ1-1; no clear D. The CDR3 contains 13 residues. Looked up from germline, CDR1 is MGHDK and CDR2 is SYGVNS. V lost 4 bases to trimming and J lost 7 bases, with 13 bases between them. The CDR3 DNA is TGTGCCAGCAGTGGGAGTGGAGTGTTTGAAGCTTTCTTT. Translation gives CASSGSGVFEAFF.

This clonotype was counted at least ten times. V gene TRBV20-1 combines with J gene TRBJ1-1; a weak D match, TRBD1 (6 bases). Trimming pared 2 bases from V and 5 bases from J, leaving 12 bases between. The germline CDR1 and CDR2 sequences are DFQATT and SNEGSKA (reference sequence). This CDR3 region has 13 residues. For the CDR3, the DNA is TGCAGTGCTAGACCAGGGGCCGAGACTGAAGCTTTCTTT. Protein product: CSARPGAETEAFF.

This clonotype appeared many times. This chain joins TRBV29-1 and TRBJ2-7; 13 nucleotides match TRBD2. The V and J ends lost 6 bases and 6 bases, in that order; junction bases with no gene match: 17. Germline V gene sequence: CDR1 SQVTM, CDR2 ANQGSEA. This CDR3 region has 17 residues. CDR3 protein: CSVGNLLAGGSPSEQYF. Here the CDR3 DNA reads TGCAGCGTCGGTAATTTACTAGCGGGAGGGAGCCCTAGCGAGCAGTACTTC.

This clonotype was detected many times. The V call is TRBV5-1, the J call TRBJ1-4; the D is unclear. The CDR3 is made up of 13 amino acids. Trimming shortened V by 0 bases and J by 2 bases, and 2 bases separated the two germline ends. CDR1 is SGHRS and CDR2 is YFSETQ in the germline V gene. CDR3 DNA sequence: TGCGCCAGCAGCTTGGGGACTAATGAAAAACTGTTTTTT. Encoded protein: CASSLGTNEKLFF.

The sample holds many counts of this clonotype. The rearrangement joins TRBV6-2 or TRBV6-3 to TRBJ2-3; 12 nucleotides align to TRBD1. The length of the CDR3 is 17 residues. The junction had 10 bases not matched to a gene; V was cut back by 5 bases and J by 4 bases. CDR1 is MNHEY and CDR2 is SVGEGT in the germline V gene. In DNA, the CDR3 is TGTGCCAGCAGTCGGGACAGGGGGCGAGGGCTCGCAGATACGCAGTATTTT. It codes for CASSRDRGRGLADTQYF.

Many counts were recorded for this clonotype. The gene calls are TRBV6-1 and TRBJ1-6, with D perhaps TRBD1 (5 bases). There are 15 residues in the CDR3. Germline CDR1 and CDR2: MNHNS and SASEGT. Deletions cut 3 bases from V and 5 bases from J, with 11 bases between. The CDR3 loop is CASSEGGSDNSPLHF. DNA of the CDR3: TGTGCCAGCAGTGAGGGGGGATCAGATAATTCACCCCTCCACTTT.

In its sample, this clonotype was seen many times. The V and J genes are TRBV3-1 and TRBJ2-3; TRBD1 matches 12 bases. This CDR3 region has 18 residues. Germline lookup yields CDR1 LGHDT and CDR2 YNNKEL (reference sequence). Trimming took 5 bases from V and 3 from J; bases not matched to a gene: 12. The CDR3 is CASSNLEGTGGKTDTQYF. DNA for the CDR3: TGTGCCAGCAGCAATTTAGAGGGGACAGGGGGCAAAACAGATACGCAGTATTTT.

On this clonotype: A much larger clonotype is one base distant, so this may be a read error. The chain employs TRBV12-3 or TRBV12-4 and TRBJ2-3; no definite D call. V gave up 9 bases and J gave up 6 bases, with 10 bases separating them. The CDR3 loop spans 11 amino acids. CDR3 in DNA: TGTGCCAGTGGTCTAGTGGATACGCAGTATTTT. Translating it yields CASGLVDTQYF.

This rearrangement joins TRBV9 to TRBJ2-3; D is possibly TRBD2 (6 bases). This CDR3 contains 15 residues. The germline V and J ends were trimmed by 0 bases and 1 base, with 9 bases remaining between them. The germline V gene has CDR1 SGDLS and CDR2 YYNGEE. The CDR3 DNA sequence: TGTGCCAGCAGCGTAGCCTGGGAGGGCACAGATACGCAGTATTTT. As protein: CASSVAWEGTDTQYF.

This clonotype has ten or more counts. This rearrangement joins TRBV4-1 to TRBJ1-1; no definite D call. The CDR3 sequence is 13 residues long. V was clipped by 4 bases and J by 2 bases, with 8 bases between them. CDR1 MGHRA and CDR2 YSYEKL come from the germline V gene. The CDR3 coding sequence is TGCGCCAGCAGCCCGGATCTAAACACTGAAGCTTTCTTT. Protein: CASSPDLNTEAFF.

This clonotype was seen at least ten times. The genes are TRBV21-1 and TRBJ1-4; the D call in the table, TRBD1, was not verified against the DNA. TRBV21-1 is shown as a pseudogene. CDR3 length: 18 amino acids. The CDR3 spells CASSKDTDRLPTNEKLFF. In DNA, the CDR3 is TGTGCCAGCAGCAAAGATACGGACAGGTTACCAACTAATGAAAAACTGTTTTTT.

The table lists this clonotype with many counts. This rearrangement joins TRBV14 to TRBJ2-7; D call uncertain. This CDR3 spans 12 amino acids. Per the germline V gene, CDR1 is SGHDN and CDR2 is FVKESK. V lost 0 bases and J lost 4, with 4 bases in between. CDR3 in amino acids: CASSQDRYEQYV. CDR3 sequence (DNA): TGTGCCAGCAGCCAAGATAGGTACGAGCAGTACGTC.

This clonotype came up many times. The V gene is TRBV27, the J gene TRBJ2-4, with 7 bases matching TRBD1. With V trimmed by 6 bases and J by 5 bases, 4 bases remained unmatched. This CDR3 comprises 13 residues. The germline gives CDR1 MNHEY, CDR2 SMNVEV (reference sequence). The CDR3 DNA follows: TGTGCCAGCAGCCCGGGACAGCAAAACATTCAGTACTTC. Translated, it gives CASSPGQQNIQYF.